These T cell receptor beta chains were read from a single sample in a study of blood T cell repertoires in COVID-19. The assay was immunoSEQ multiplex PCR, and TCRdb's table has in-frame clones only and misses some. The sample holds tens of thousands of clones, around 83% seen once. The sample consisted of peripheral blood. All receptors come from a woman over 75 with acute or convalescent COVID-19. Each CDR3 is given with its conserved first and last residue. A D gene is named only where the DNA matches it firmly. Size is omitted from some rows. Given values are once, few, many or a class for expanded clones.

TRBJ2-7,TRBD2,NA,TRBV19,CASSSTRGLAGVPYEQYF,TGTGCCAGTAGTTCAACCCGAGGACTAGCGGGGGTCCCCTACGAGCAGTACTTC
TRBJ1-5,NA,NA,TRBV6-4,CASGKDRTNQPQHF,TGTGCCAGCGGCAAGGACAGAACAAATCAGCCCCAGCATTTT
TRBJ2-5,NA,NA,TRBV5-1,CASSLEAGDETQYF,TGCGCCAGCAGCTTGGAGGCAGGGGACGAGACCCAGTACTTC
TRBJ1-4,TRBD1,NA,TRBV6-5,CASRQTGLEKLFF,TGTGCCAGCAGGCAGACAGGGCTTGAAAAACTGTTTTTT
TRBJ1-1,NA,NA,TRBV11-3,CASSLAGIDTEAFF,TGTGCCAGCAGTTTGGCAGGCATCGACACTGAAGCTTTCTTT
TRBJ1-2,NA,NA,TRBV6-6,CASSPQGGDYGYTF,TGTGCCAGCAGCCCCCAGGGAGGAGACTATGGCTACACCTTC
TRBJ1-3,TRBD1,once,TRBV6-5,CVSSPGGNSGNTIYF,TGTGTCAGCAGTCCAGGGGGCAACTCTGGAAACACCATATATTTT
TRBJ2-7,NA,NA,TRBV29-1,CSVETFYEQYF,TGCAGCGTTGAGACATTCTACGAGCAGTACTTC
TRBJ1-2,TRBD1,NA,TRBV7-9,CASSPNDRVNGYTF,TGTGCCAGCAGCCCCAATGACAGGGTGAATGGCTACACCTTC
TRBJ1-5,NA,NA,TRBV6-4,CASSDSGGNQPQHF,TGTGCCAGCAGTGACTCCGGGGGCAATCAGCCCCAGCATTTT
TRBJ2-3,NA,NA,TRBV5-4,CASSLVAGTDTQYF,TGTGCCAGCAGCTTGGTGGCGGGCACAGATACGCAGTATTTT
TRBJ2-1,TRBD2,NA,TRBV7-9,CASSRTKMTSGGFYNEQFF,TGTGCCAGCAGCCGAACGAAAATGACTAGCGGGGGATTCTACAATGAGCAGTTCTTC
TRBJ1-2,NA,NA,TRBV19,CASSIRTVSYGYTF,TGTGCCAGTAGTATACGGACAGTTAGCTATGGCTACACCTTC
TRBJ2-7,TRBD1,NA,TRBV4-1,CASSQEGTASSYEQYF,TGCGCCAGCAGCCAAGAGGGGACAGCGAGCTCCTACGAGCAGTACTTC
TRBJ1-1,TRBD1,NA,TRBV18,CASSPRQGRNTEAFF,TGTGCCAGCTCACCACGACAGGGGAGAAACACTGAAGCTTTCTTT
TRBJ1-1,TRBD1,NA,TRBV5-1,CASSRTGSNTEAFF,TGCGCCAGCAGCAGGACAGGCTCAAACACTGAAGCTTTCTTT
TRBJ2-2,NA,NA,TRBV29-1,CSVRQGGVLAGELFF,TGCAGCGTCCGACAAGGCGGGGTTTTGGCCGGGGAGCTGTTTTTT
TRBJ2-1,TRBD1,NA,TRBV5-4,CATRQGPYNEQFF,TGTGCCACAAGACAGGGACCATATAATGAGCAGTTCTTC
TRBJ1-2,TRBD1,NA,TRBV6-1,CASSEGPGQSYGYTF,TGTGCCAGCAGTGAAGGGCCGGGACAGAGCTATGGCTACACCTTC
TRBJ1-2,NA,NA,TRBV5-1,CASSLFPDSYGYTF,TGCGCCAGCAGCTTGTTTCCGGACAGCTATGGCTACACCTTC
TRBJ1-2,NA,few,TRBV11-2,CASSPGYGYGYTF,TGTGCCAGCAGCCCAGGGTACGGCTATGGCTACACCTTC
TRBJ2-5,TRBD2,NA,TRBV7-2,CASSLAGSGVRETQYF,TGTGCCAGCAGCTTAGCAGGTAGCGGGGTACGAGAGACCCAGTACTTC
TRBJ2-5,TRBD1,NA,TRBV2,CASSVQQGGETQYF,TGTGCCAGCAGTGTCCAACAGGGGGGAGAGACCCAGTACTTC
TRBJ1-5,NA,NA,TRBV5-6,CASSLLNSLQGGDQPQHF,TGTGCCAGCAGCTTGTTGAATTCGCTGCAGGGAGGGGATCAGCCCCAGCATTTT
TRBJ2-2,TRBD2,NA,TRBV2,CASSTSGGGTGELFF,TGTGCCAGCAGTACTAGCGGGGGGGGCACCGGGGAGCTGTTTTTT
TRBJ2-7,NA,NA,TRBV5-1,CASSPTQGGLDYEQYF,TGCGCCAGCAGCCCGACACAGGGTGGCCTGGACTACGAGCAGTACTTC
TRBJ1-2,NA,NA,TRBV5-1,CASSSAQTNYGYTF,TGCGCCAGCAGCTCGGCACAGACCAACTATGGCTACACCTTC
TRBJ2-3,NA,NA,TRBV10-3,CAIKFDRGTTDTQYF,TGTGCCATCAAATTCGACCGGGGAACCACAGATACGCAGTATTTT
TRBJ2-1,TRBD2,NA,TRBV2,CASSVTSANEQFF,TGTGCCAGCAGTGTCACTAGCGCCAATGAGCAGTTCTTC
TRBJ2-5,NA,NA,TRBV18,CASSPPAAAETQYF,TGTGCCAGCTCACCACCGGCGGCAGCGGAGACCCAGTACTTC
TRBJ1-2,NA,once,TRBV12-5,CASGLYGDYGYTF,TGTGCTAGTGGTTTGTACGGGGACTATGGCTACACCTTC
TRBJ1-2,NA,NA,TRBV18,CASSPMQQPNYGYTF,TGTGCCAGCTCACCGATGCAACAGCCTAACTATGGCTACACCTTC
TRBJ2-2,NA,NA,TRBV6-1,CASSGQVNANTGELFF,TGTGCCAGCAGTGGACAGGTGAACGCGAACACCGGGGAGCTGTTTTTT
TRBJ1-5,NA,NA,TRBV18,CASSPPSGISNQPQHF,TGTGCCAGCTCACCACCGTCAGGGATTAGCAATCAGCCCCAGCATTTT
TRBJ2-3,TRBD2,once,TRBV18,CASSPGTSGGFTDTQYF,TGTGCCAGCTCACCCGGGACTAGCGGGGGGTTCACAGATACGCAGTATTTT
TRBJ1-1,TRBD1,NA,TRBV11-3,CASSATGATEAFF,TGTGCCAGCAGCGCAACAGGGGCCACTGAAGCTTTCTTT
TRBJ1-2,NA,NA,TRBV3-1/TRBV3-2,CASSQTQGHNYGYTF,TGTGCCAGCAGCCAAACACAGGGACATAACTATGGCTACACCTTC
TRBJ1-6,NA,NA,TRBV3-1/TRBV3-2,CASSLKSSYNSPLHF,TGTGCCAGCAGCTTGAAGAGCTCCTATAATTCACCCCTCCACTTT
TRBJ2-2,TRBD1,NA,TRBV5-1,CASSRGQGLNTGELFF,TGCGCCAGCAGCAGGGGACAGGGATTGAACACCGGGGAGCTGTTTTTT
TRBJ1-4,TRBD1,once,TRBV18,CASSSNRGADEKLFF,TGTGCCAGCTCATCGAACAGGGGCGCTGATGAAAAACTGTTTTTT
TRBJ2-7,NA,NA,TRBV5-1,CASRYLVGQGLSYEQYF,TGCGCCAGCAGATACCTCGTCGGCCAGGGCCTCTCCTACGAGCAGTACTTC
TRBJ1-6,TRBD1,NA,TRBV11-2,CASSSGQGNSPLHF,TGTGCCAGCAGCTCCGGACAGGGGAATTCACCCCTCCACTTT